The 27 T cell receptor beta chains reported below all come from one sample, sequenced in a study of OX40 agonist ivuxolimab in advanced cancers. Clones were read by immunoSEQ multiplex PCR, and TCRdb kept only the in-frame ones, dropping some. The data contain 55,000 to 70,000 clones, over 80% of them singletons. Material: CD4+ or CD8+ T cells sorted from blood, obtained in a trial of the OX40 agonist ivuxolimab. The receptors originated from an adult with an advanced solid tumor such as melanoma, head and neck, liver or kidney cancer.

CDR3 nucleotides: TGTGCCAGCAGCTTAGGCTCGGCAGGCGAGCAGTACTTC. Amino acid sequence: CASSLGSAGEQYF. The rearrangement links TRBV11-3 to TRBJ2-7; D unresolved. V gave up 1 base and J gave up 6 bases, with 10 bases separating them. The germline V gene encodes CDR1 SGHNT and CDR2 YENEEA. The CDR3 length is 13 residues.

V and J are TRBV19 and TRBJ2-7; D is tentatively TRBD1 or TRBD2 (5 bases each). Germline V gene sequence: CDR1 LNHDA, CDR2 SQIVND (reference sequence). The CDR3 spans 13 residues. The germline V and J ends were trimmed by 6 bases and 1 base, with 10 bases remaining between them. The CDR3 DNA sequence: TGTGCCAGTAGCCCCGGGACGTCCTACGAGCAGTACTTC. Translation gives CASSPGTSYEQYF.

The gene calls are TRBV19 and TRBJ2-1; 10 bases line up with TRBD1. Germline V gene sequence: CDR1 LNHDA, CDR2 SQIVND (reference sequence). The CDR3 consists of 16 residues. The CDR3 DNA is TGTGCTATCCGGGACAGGGGCGATAGCTCCTACAATGAGCAGTTCTTC. As protein: CAIRDRGDSSYNEQFF.

This clone came up once. This rearrangement joins TRBV9 to TRBJ2-1; 7 bases are a match to TRBD2. Per germline, CDR1 SGDLS and CDR2 YYNGEE. Trimming at V came to 3 bases and at J to 1 base, leaving 13 bases not matched to a gene. This CDR3 comprises 18 residues. The CDR3 loop is CASSAGSLAGPSYNEQFF. The CDR3 DNA sequence: TGTGCCAGCAGCGCAGGCTCCTTAGCGGGTCCATCCTACAATGAGCAGTTCTTC.

The chain recombines TRBV30 with TRBJ1-2; the D gene is possibly TRBD1 (6 bases). CDR1 and CDR2 from the germline V gene are GTSNPN and SVGIG (reference sequence). V lost 5 bases to trimming and J lost 5 bases, with 24 bases between them. CDR3 length: 16 amino acids. CDR3 DNA sequence: TGTGCCTGGGTATCCTCTCAGACAGTCACAGGGTATGGCTACACCTTC. It specifies CAWVSSQTVTGYGYTF.

The V and J genes are TRBV28 and TRBJ2-1; no definite D call. V lost 10 bases and J lost 9, with 19 bases in between. This CDR3 comprises 13 residues. CDR1 is MDHEN, CDR2 SYDVKM, per germline. The CDR3 DNA sequence: TGTGCCACGAAGAGGCCTGGGCTAGGTGAGCAGTTCTTC. It codes for CATKRPGLGEQFF.

J is TRBJ2-5 and V is TRBV30, with D possibly matching TRBD1 (5 bases). V was cut by 5 bases and J by 1 base, with 20 bases left in between. Germline assignment: CDR1 GTSNPN and CDR2 SVGIG (reference sequence). This CDR3 spans 16 amino acids. The CDR3: CAWAPGIGAPQETQYF. The CDR3 nucleotides are TGTGCCTGGGCCCCTGGGATTGGGGCGCCCCAAGAGACCCAGTACTTC.

The chain employs TRBV6-1 and TRBJ2-5, with 8 nucleotides matching TRBD1. Germline CDR1 MNHNS, CDR2 SASEGT. The CDR3 consists of 13 residues. V lost 4 bases to trimming and J lost 3 bases; unmatched junction nucleotides: 1. As DNA, the CDR3 is TGTGCCAGCAGTGGGGGACAGGAAGAGACCCAGTACTTC. Amino acid sequence: CASSGGQEETQYF.

The V gene is TRBV6-5, the J gene TRBJ1-2; D perhaps matches TRBD1 (6 bases). Germline values: CDR1 MNHEY, CDR2 SVGAGI. The V end lost 5 bases, the J end lost 6 bases, and 16 bases lay between the germline ends. The CDR3 length is 14 residues. The CDR3 loop is CASSPSTGIHGYTF. Here the CDR3 DNA reads TGTGCCAGCAGTCCCTCCACAGGGATCCATGGCTACACCTTC.

The chain is built from TRBV2 and TRBJ1-4; D not certain. The CDR3 runs 11 residues. Trimming removed 6 bases at V and 5 bases at J, with 4 bases between. The germline CDR1 and CDR2 sequences are SNHLY and FYNNEI. The CDR3 region is CASRGNEKLFF. The CDR3 coding sequence is TGTGCCAGCAGGGGGAATGAAAAACTGTTTTTT.

The rearrangement joins TRBV7-3 to TRBJ2-1; TRBD2 agrees at 11 bases. The ends lost 1 base at V and 8 bases at J; junction bases unmatched: 4. Germline assignment: CDR1 SGHTA and CDR2 FQGTGA. The CDR3 has 15 amino acids. The CDR3 DNA follows: TGTGCCAGCAGCTTAATGAGTAGCGGGGGGGATGAGCAGTTCTTC. This codes for CASSLMSSGGDEQFF.

This chain links TRBV15 with TRBJ2-1; tentatively, D is TRBD2 (6 bases). With 3 bases removed from V and 8 bases from J, the gap between germline ends came to 20 bases. Germline assignment: CDR1 LNHNV and CDR2 YYDKDF (reference sequence). CDR3 length equals 16 residues. DNA for the CDR3: TGTGCCACCAGCAGTCCGTCCCGACTAGGATTGGATGAGCAGTTCTTC. Its protein product is CATSSPSRLGLDEQFF.

The chain carries TRBV5-1 and TRBJ2-7, with D possibly being TRBD1 (6 bases). The ends were cut back, 2 bases at V and 7 bases at J, with 10 bases in the middle. The CDR3 extends over 12 amino acids. Per germline, CDR1 SGHRS and CDR2 YFSETQ. DNA for the CDR3: TGCGCCAGCAGCTTCACAGGGAGTGAGCAGTACTTC. It specifies CASSFTGSEQYF.

The rearrangement links TRBV11-2 to TRBJ1-4; 7 bases agree with TRBD1. The V and J ends lost 3 bases and 0 bases, in that order; junction bases with no gene match: 4. Germline V lookup: CDR1 SGHAT, CDR2 FQNNGV. CDR3 size: 16 residues. CDR3 region: CASSLAGTATNEKLFF. The CDR3 DNA follows: TGTGCCAGCAGCTTGGCTGGGACAGCAACTAATGAAAAACTGTTTTTT.

This clone was recorded once. The chain carries TRBV6-1 and TRBJ1-1, with 7 bases identical to TRBD1. The CDR3 spans 14 residues. Trimming at V came to 7 bases and at J to 7 bases, leaving 12 bases not matched to a gene. Germline V gene sequence: CDR1 MNHNS, CDR2 SASEGT. The CDR3 sequence is CASTVQGGRIEAFF. The CDR3 DNA is TGTGCCAGCACGGTTCAGGGGGGTCGGATTGAAGCTTTCTTT.

This clone showed up just a few times. The rearrangement uses TRBV19 and TRBJ2-1; TRBD1 is a possible D gene (5 bases). CDR3 size: 15 residues. CDR1 and CDR2 from the germline V gene are LNHDA and SQIVND (reference sequence). V was clipped by 5 bases and J by 2 bases, with 13 bases between them. The CDR3 is CASSPDLGAYNEQFF. DNA for the CDR3: TGTGCCAGTAGTCCGGACCTAGGGGCCTACAATGAGCAGTTCTTC. Full variable domain (outside the CDR3, taken from reference TRBV19 and TRBJ2-1): DGGITQSPKYLFRKEGQNVTLSCEQNLNHDAMYWYRQDPGQGLRLIYYSQIVNDFQKGDIAEGYSVSREKKESFPLTVTSAQKNPTAFYLCASSPDLGAYNEQFFGPGTRLTVL.

The V call is TRBV9, the J call TRBJ1-4; 9 bases fit TRBD1. The V gene end was trimmed by 3 bases and the J gene end by 6 bases; junction bases not matched to a gene: 9. The germline V gene has CDR1 SGDLS and CDR2 YYNGEE. CDR3 size: 16 residues. CDR3 nucleotide sequence: TGTGCCAGCAGCGCCGGCGGGGGACAGGGTTATGAAAAACTGTTTTTT. Protein product: CASSAGGGQGYEKLFF.

The chain has TRBV2 and TRBJ2-2; possibly TRBD1 for D (6 bases). The CDR3 consists of 17 residues. The germline V and J ends were trimmed by 1 base and 5 bases, with 17 bases remaining between them. Germline CDR1 SNHLY, CDR2 FYNNEI. The chain's CDR3 is CASSEGVGRGITGELFF. Written as DNA, the CDR3 is TGTGCCAGCAGTGAAGGGGTGGGCAGGGGTATTACCGGGGAGCTGTTTTTT.

This chain uses TRBV2 with TRBJ2-2, with D perhaps TRBD1 or TRBD2 (6 bases each). This CDR3 spans 14 amino acids. Trimming stripped 7 bases from V and 2 bases from J, with 11 bases between. CDR1 and CDR2 (germline): SNHLY, FYNNEI. The chain's CDR3 is CASKGGQNTGELFF. The CDR3 DNA sequence: TGTGCCAGCAAGGGGGGACAAAACACCGGGGAGCTGTTTTTT.

The CDR3 reads CASSRDRASGANVLTF. The CDR3 nucleotides read TGTGCCAGCAGCAGGGACAGGGCGTCTGGGGCCAACGTCCTGACTTTC. This chain connects TRBV11-2 to TRBJ2-6; 9 nucleotides align to TRBD1. Germline CDR1 and CDR2: SGHAT and FQNNGV. The V and J ends lost 5 bases and 1 base, in that order; junction bases with no gene match: 3. This CDR3 has 16 amino acids. Supplemented by reference TRBV11-2 and TRBJ2-6, the full variable domain reads EAGVAQSPRYKIIEKRQSVAFWCNPISGHATLYWYQQILGQGPKLLIQFQNNGVVDDSQLPKDRFSAERLKGVDSTLKIQPAKLEDSAVYLCASSRDRASGANVLTFGAGSRLTVL.

CDR3 nucleotide sequence: TGTGCCAGCGGGATTACAGTAGAGACTGAAAATCAAGAGACCCAGTACTTC. Translation gives CASGITVETENQETQYF. The V call is TRBV2, the J call TRBJ2-5, with D unclear. The CDR3 loop spans 17 amino acids. V gave up 8 bases and J gave up 2 bases, with 24 bases separating them. CDR1 is SNHLY, CDR2 FYNNEI, per germline. The full variable domain, its missing parts supplied by reference TRBV2 and TRBJ2-5, is EPEVTQTPSHQVTQMGQEVILRCVPISNHLYFYWYRQILGQKVEFLVSFYNNEISEKSEIFDDQFSVERPDGSNFTLKIRSTKLEDSAMYFCASGITVETENQETQYFGPGTRLLVL.

The V call is TRBV2, the J call TRBJ1-2; 9 bases are a match to TRBD1. Germline V lookup: CDR1 SNHLY, CDR2 FYNNEI. The J segment lost 7 bases and the V segment lost 6 bases, leaving 9 bases of the junction unmatched. This CDR3 has 14 amino acids. The CDR3 region is CASRGDRAFGGYTF. In DNA, the CDR3 is TGTGCCAGCAGAGGGGACAGGGCGTTCGGTGGCTACACCTTC.

This chain joins TRBV5-6 and TRBJ2-3, with 7 bases fitting TRBD1. From germline, CDR1 is SGHDT and CDR2 YYEEEE. The CDR3 covers 14 residues. V shed 3 bases, J shed 1 base, and the junction held 2 bases outside the gene matches. The CDR3 sequence is CASSSGQGTDTQYF. DNA for the CDR3: TGTGCCAGCAGCTCTGGACAGGGCACAGATACGCAGTATTTT.

The chain is built from TRBV27 and TRBJ2-7, with TRBD2 matching over 11 bases. The germline gives CDR1 MNHEY, CDR2 SMNVEV (reference sequence). After removal of 4 bases from V and 0 bases from J, the junction contained 2 bases not matched to a gene. This CDR3 comprises 15 residues. Here the CDR3 reads CASSWTSGRSYEQYF. In DNA, the CDR3 is TGTGCCAGCAGTTGGACTAGCGGGCGCTCCTACGAGCAGTACTTC.

The V call is TRBV19, the J call TRBJ2-1, with D hard to call. Trimming took off 3 bases at V and 3 bases at J, with 3 bases between the two ends. The CDR3 is made up of 12 amino acids. CDR1 and CDR2 (germline): LNHDA, SQIVND (reference sequence). CDR3 nucleotide sequence: TGTGCCAGTAGTATCGACTACAATGAGCAGTTCTTC. Its protein product is CASSIDYNEQFF.

The genes are TRBV19 and TRBJ2-7, with TRBD2 matching over 12 bases. The germline V gene has CDR1 LNHDA and CDR2 SQIVND (reference sequence). V shed 1 base and J 7 bases; nucleotides not matched to a gene: 8. The CDR3 covers 16 residues. The CDR3 sequence is CASSIGLGLAGKEQYF. The CDR3, as DNA: TGTGCCAGTAGTATAGGCCTCGGACTAGCGGGAAAAGAGCAGTACTTC.

The sample holds a few counts of this clone. V and J are TRBV10-1 and TRBJ2-1; 10 nucleotides align to TRBD1. Germline V gene lookup returns CDR1 WNHNN and CDR2 SYGVQD (reference sequence). V lost 8 bases and J lost 8; bases outside the gene matches: 9. The CDR3 runs to 14 residues. The CDR3 protein is CASGQGDNSYEQFF. DNA for the CDR3: TGCGCCAGCGGACAGGGGGATAATTCGTATGAGCAGTTCTTC.